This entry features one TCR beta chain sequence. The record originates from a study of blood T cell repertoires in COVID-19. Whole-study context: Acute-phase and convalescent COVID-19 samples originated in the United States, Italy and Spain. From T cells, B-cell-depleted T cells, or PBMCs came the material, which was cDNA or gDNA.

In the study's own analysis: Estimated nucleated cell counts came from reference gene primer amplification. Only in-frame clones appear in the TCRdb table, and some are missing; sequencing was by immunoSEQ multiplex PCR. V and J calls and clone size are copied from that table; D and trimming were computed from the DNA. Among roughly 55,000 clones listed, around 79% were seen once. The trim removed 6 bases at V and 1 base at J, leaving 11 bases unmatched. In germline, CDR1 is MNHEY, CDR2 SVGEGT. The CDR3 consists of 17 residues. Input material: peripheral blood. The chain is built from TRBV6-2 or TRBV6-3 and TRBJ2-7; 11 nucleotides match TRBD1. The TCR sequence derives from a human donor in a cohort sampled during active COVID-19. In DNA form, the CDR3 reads TGTGCCAGCAGCAACTCGGGACAGGGGGTCAGGTCCTACGAGCAGTACTTC. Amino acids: CASSNSGQGVRSYEQYF.